This T cell receptor beta chain was captured by sequencing in a study of early stage breast cancer tumors. Each sample had two DNA replicates, 0.5 ug blood or roughly 1.5 ug tissue. Sequencing used immunoSEQ multiplex PCR; TCRdb keeps in-frame clones, though not all of them. The data contain approximately 50,000 clones, over 65% of them singletons. The sample holds one count of this clone. The antigen remains unidentified. The CDR3 totals 13 residues. The V and J ends lost 3 bases and 8 bases respectively, with 13 bases between them. From germline, CDR1 is SGHTA and CDR2 FQGNSA. Study results and caveats: Tumor and normal breast were distinguished via blood comparison in about 90% of the 16 patients.

Sequenced: blood. This rearrangement joins TRBV7-2 to TRBJ1-2; weak D call: TRBD1 (5 bases). The TCR comes from a person between 30 and 45 years old with breast cancer. The CDR3 DNA reads TGTGCCAGCAGCTTTCAGGGAAGGGAAGGCTACACCTTC. Translating gives CASSFQGREGYTF.